The clone carrying this T cell receptor beta chain has ten or more counts. The CDR3 runs 14 residues. CDR1 LGHDT and CDR2 YNNKEL come from the germline V gene (reference sequence). With V trimmed by 6 bases and J by 7 bases, 7 bases remained unmatched. The sample comes from a study of regulatory T cells in long-lasting Graves disease. Assembly of TCR beta libraries relied on iRepertoire HTBI primers together with Arm-PCR of CDR3 regions. TCRdb redid the calling of the multiplex PCR reads with MiXCR, one entry per CDR3 protein. The profile shows some 470,000 distinct CDR3 sequences, roughly 21% of them singletons. Time point specified: persistent/refractory GD, antithyroid drugs over 5 years with positive TRAb. Making the TCR library involved RNA that had been extracted from PBMCs.

The genes are TRBV3-1 and TRBJ1-4, with 8 bases lining up with TRBD1. The source was peripheral blood mononuclear cells (PBMCs), collected when the disease was refractory, from a patient treated with antithyroid drugs. This sequence was found in a female donor with Graves disease. The CDR3 DNA sequence: TGTGCCAGCAGGCCCGGGACAGGACCTGAAAAACTGTTTTTT. Its protein is CASRPGTGPEKLFF. Full variable domain (outside the CDR3, taken from reference TRBV3-1 and TRBJ1-4): DTAVSQTPKYLVTQMGNDKSIKCEQNLGHDTMYWYKQDSKKFLKIMFSYNNKELIINETVPNRFSPKSPDKAHLNLHINSLELGDSAVYFCASRPGTGPEKLFFGSGTQLSVL.